This passage covers 29 T cell receptor beta chains from one sample sequenced in a study of blood T cell repertoires in COVID-19. Clones were sequenced by immunoSEQ multiplex PCR, and TCRdb holds only the in-frame ones, with some missing. The sample consists of 100,000 to 130,000 clones, about four fifths of them appearing once. The sequencing sample was made of peripheral blood. All receptors come from a woman in her seventies with acute or convalescent COVID-19.

This chain connects TRBV28 to TRBJ1-3; 7 nucleotides match TRBD1. The CDR3 length is 15 residues. Trimming cost V 7 bases and J 4 bases; bases outside gene matches: 10. Looked up from germline, CDR1 is MDHEN and CDR2 is SYDVKM. The CDR3 DNA follows: TGTGCCAGCAAGGGGGCAGGTGTAGGCGGAAACACCATATATTTT. The encoded protein is CASKGAGVGGNTIYF.

This chain links TRBV9 with TRBJ1-4; D may be TRBD1 (5 bases). V lost 4 bases and J lost 3, with 10 bases in between. Germline CDR1 reads SGDLS; CDR2 reads YYNGEE. The CDR3 length is 14 residues. CDR3 DNA sequence: TGTGCCAGCAGCAAAGGGGTTTCTAATGAAAAACTGTTTTTT. Amino acid sequence: CASSKGVSNEKLFF.

The J gene is TRBJ2-2, the V gene TRBV9; D is perhaps TRBD2 (6 bases). Germline V gene lookup returns CDR1 SGDLS and CDR2 YYNGEE. There are 16 residues in the CDR3. V shed 4 bases and J shed 5 bases, with 18 bases lying between them. The CDR3 DNA is TGTGCCAGCAGCCCGACCCTCGGGAGCGGGACCGGGGAGCTGTTTTTT. Translating it yields CASSPTLGSGTGELFF.

The chain employs TRBV7-9 and TRBJ2-5; tentative D call: TRBD1 (5 bases). Germline V lookup: CDR1 SEHNR, CDR2 FQNEAQ (reference sequence). Trimming removed 1 base from V and 2 bases from J, with 14 bases in between. This CDR3 has 16 amino acids. CDR3 region: CASSLVHTTDQETQYF. CDR3 in DNA: TGTGCCAGCAGCTTAGTTCACACGACAGATCAAGAGACCCAGTACTTC.

This sequence joins TRBV5-1 and TRBJ2-3; a possible D gene is TRBD1 (5 bases). V lost 3 bases and J 2 bases, leaving 10 bases between the germline ends. The CDR3 has 14 residues. Germline lookup yields CDR1 SGHRS and CDR2 YFSETQ. DNA of the CDR3: TGCGCCAGCAGCTCGGGCAGGGACACAGATACGCAGTATTTT. Translating it yields CASSSGRDTDTQYF.

V gene TRBV5-1 combines with J gene TRBJ2-1; TRBD2 aligns across 13 bases. The CDR3 has 18 residues. CDR1 and CDR2 (germline): SGHRS, YFSETQ. V shed 0 bases, J shed 8 bases, and the junction held 11 bases outside the gene matches. The CDR3 protein is CASSLAPSGTSGTYEQFF. The CDR3 DNA reads TGCGCCAGCAGCTTGGCTCCTTCCGGGACTAGCGGGACATATGAGCAGTTCTTC.

J is TRBJ1-6 and V is TRBV5-6; weak D call: TRBD1 (6 bases). CDR1 and CDR2 (germline): SGHDT, YYEEEE. The CDR3 contains 15 residues. Trimming took off 2 bases at V and 7 bases at J, with 13 bases between the two ends. The CDR3 sequence: CASSFRRTANSPLHF. CDR3 sequence (DNA): TGTGCCAGCAGCTTTCGACGGACAGCCAATTCACCCCTCCACTTT.

The chain joins TRBV18 to TRBJ2-1; maybe TRBD1 (5 bases). V lost 5 bases and J lost 0, with 23 bases in between. Germline V gives CDR1 KGHSH, CDR2 LQKENI. The CDR3 totals 19 residues. CDR3 sequence reads: CASSGVRQTMWSSYNEQFF. In DNA, the CDR3 is TGTGCCAGCTCAGGGGTTAGACAGACCATGTGGAGCTCCTACAATGAGCAGTTCTTC. Full variable domain (outside the CDR3, taken from reference TRBV18 and TRBJ2-1): NAGVMQNPRHLVRRRGQEARLRCSPMKGHSHVYWYRQLPEEGLKFMVYLQKENIIDESGMPKERFSAEFPKEGPSILRIQQVVRGDSAAYFCASSGVRQTMWSSYNEQFFGPGTRLTVL.

The chain uses TRBV10-1 and TRBJ1-2; D is possibly TRBD1 (6 bases). Trimming removed 3 bases at V and 2 bases at J, with 10 bases between. The germline V gene encodes CDR1 WNHNN and CDR2 SYGVQD (reference sequence). This CDR3 region has 14 residues. CDR3 coding DNA: TGCGCCAGCAGTGAATTCAGGGGAAACTATGGCTACACCTTC. This codes for CASSEFRGNYGYTF.

This clone was seen a handful of times. The chain combines TRBV30 with TRBJ1-3; maybe TRBD1 (6 bases). The V gene lost 4 bases and the J gene lost 0 bases, with 16 bases spanning the gap. This CDR3 contains 16 residues. Germline CDR1 and CDR2: GTSNPN and SVGIG (reference sequence). The CDR3 sequence: CAWNKNREPSGNTIYF. In DNA, the CDR3 is TGTGCCTGGAACAAGAACAGGGAACCCTCTGGAAACACCATATATTTT.

The chain has TRBV9 and TRBJ1-2; TRBD1 is a possible D gene (6 bases). Germline lookup yields CDR1 SGDLS and CDR2 YYNGEE. V was shortened by 4 bases and J by 2 bases, with 12 bases between the two germline ends. The CDR3 runs to 14 residues. The CDR3 is CASSRGGANYGYTF. The CDR3 DNA follows: TGTGCCAGCAGCCGAGGGGGGGCGAACTATGGCTACACCTTC.

The chain uses TRBV28 and TRBJ1-1, with D uncertain. In germline, CDR1 is MDHEN, CDR2 SYDVKM. The ends were cut back, 3 bases at V and 7 bases at J, with 9 bases in the middle. The CDR3 is made up of 12 amino acids. The DNA for the CDR3 is TGTGCCAGCAGTTTTCTGAGGGATGAAGCTTTCTTT. It yields the protein CASSFLRDEAFF.

CDR3 in DNA: TGTGCCACCAGCACTCAGCGGGGCAGTGAAGCTTTCTTT. This translates into CATSTQRGSEAFF. The chain joins TRBV15 to TRBJ1-1, with D perhaps TRBD1 (5 bases). This CDR3 is 13 amino acids long. Germline-derived CDR1 and CDR2 are LNHNV and YYDKDF (reference sequence). The V end was cut by 4 bases, the J end by 7 bases, with 13 bases between.

This clone was seen only a few times. This chain links TRBV9 with TRBJ1-4; 10 bases align to TRBD1. CDR1 is SGDLS and CDR2 is YYNGEE in the germline V gene. Unmatched junction bases numbered 5, after V lost 5 bases and J lost 4 bases. The CDR3 has 15 residues. For the CDR3, the DNA is TGTGCCAGCAGTCGACAGGGGGCGGTTAATGAAAAACTGTTTTTT. This sequence encodes CASSRQGAVNEKLFF.

This rearrangement joins TRBV6-6 to TRBJ2-3, with TRBD2 identical over 11 bases. The CDR3 runs to 16 residues. Germline V gene sequence: CDR1 MNHNY, CDR2 SVGAGI (reference sequence). V was clipped by 6 bases and J by 3 bases; unmatched bases: 8. The CDR3 reads CASRTSGMVGTDTQYF. The CDR3 DNA reads as TGTGCCAGCAGGACTAGCGGGATGGTAGGAACAGATACGCAGTATTTT.

This chain uses TRBV28 with TRBJ1-4; 9 bases are a match to TRBD1. The CDR3 is 16 amino acids. With V trimmed by 3 bases and J by 2 bases, 4 bases remained unmatched. Germline values: CDR1 MDHEN, CDR2 SYDVKM. CDR3 sequence reads: CASSFDRGGTNEKLFF. The CDR3 DNA is TGTGCCAGCAGTTTCGACAGGGGGGGGACTAATGAAAAACTGTTTTTT.

The V call is TRBV28, the J call TRBJ2-7, with 10 bases identical to TRBD1. Trimming removed 7 bases from V and 3 bases from J; junction bases left unmatched: 6. Germline assignment: CDR1 MDHEN and CDR2 SYDVKM. The CDR3 sequence is 14 residues long. The CDR3: CASNRQGAYYEQYF. CDR3 in DNA: TGTGCCAGCAACAGACAGGGGGCGTACTACGAGCAGTACTTC.

This clone appeared once. The rearrangement uses TRBV28 and TRBJ1-1; 12 positions match TRBD1. CDR3 length equals 15 residues. Per germline, CDR1 MDHEN and CDR2 SYDVKM. V shed 4 bases and J 7 bases; nucleotides not matched to a gene: 7. The CDR3 DNA reads TGTGCCAGCAGTTCACCGGGACAGGGGGCAAGTGAAGCTTTCTTT. It specifies CASSSPGQGASEAFF.

The rearrangement uses TRBV7-2 and TRBJ1-1, with unresolved D. Per the germline V gene, CDR1 is SGHTA and CDR2 is FQGNSA. This CDR3 is 15 amino acids long. V was clipped by 7 bases and J by 3 bases, with 18 bases between them. CDR3 residues: CASTERSTRDTEAFF. CDR3 nucleotides: TGTGCCAGCACCGAGCGGTCCACCCGCGACACTGAAGCTTTCTTT.

The chain links TRBV12-3 or TRBV12-4 to TRBJ2-7; D not certain. CDR3 length: 12 amino acids. Trimming cost V 5 bases and J 6 bases, with 11 bases left between them. CDR3 nucleotides: TGTGCCAGCAGTCCCTCCGGCGGCGAGCAGTACTTC. Translating gives CASSPSGGEQYF.

This chain links TRBV6-5 with TRBJ1-2; 9 nucleotides match TRBD1. Germline V gene data show CDR1 as MNHEY and CDR2 as SVGAGI. The CDR3 sequence is 15 residues long. The CDR3 spells CATGDRGRLASGYTF. The DNA for the CDR3 is TGTGCTACCGGAGACAGGGGGAGATTAGCGAGTGGCTACACCTTC.

J is TRBJ1-4 and V is TRBV28, with a possible D match to TRBD1 (5 bases). Trimming cost V 6 bases and J 5 bases, with 10 bases left between them. Germline lookup yields CDR1 MDHEN and CDR2 SYDVKM. The CDR3 contains 13 residues. The DNA of the CDR3 is TGTGCCAGCAGAAGACAGAACAATGAAAAACTGTTTTTT. Its protein is CASRRQNNEKLFF. The whole variable domain, filled in from reference TRBV28 and TRBJ1-4, reads DVKVTQSSRYLVKRTGEKVFLECVQDMDHENMFWYRQDPGLGLRLIYFSYDVKMKEKGDIPEGYSVSREKKERFSLILESASTNQTSMYLCASRRQNNEKLFFGSGTQLSVL.

The chain uses TRBV15 and TRBJ1-5, with 8 bases identical to TRBD1. The ends lost 0 bases at V and 0 bases at J; junction bases unmatched: 4. CDR1 is LNHNV, CDR2 YYDKDF, per germline (reference sequence). This CDR3 is 17 amino acids long. The CDR3, as DNA: TGTGCCACCAGCAGAGATCCAGGGGGCCGTAGCAATCAGCCCCAGCATTTT. Its translation: CATSRDPGGRSNQPQHF.

The chain links TRBV19 to TRBJ1-2, with 9 bases aligning to TRBD1. Losses at the gene ends were 5 bases for V and 4 bases for J; bases not matched to a gene: 5. The CDR3 runs to 14 residues. Looked up from germline, CDR1 is LNHDA and CDR2 is SQIVND (reference sequence). The CDR3 region is CASSSPGQGYGYTF. The DNA of the CDR3 is TGTGCCAGTAGTTCTCCGGGACAGGGCTATGGCTACACCTTC.

This chain connects TRBV7-3 to TRBJ2-1; the match to TRBD2 covers 16 bases. The CDR3 has 16 residues. V was pared by 6 bases and J by 4 bases, with 3 bases of the junction left unmatched. In germline, CDR1 is SGHTA, CDR2 FQGTGA. The CDR3 region has the DNA TGTGCCAGCAGTTCGGGACTAGCGGGAGGGTACAATGAGCAGTTCTTC. Translating gives CASSSGLAGGYNEQFF.

V gene TRBV5-1 combines with J gene TRBJ2-3, with 7 bases fitting TRBD2. V shed 1 base and J 2 bases; nucleotides not matched to a gene: 7. Germline CDR1 SGHRS, CDR2 YFSETQ. The CDR3 extends over 16 amino acids. CDR3 in DNA: TGCGCCAGCAGCTTGATAGGCGGGAGCGACACAGATACGCAGTATTTT. This codes for CASSLIGGSDTDTQYF.

The chain is built from TRBV5-1 and TRBJ2-1, with 8 positions matching TRBD2. The CDR3 consists of 17 residues. Trimming cost V 0 bases and J 3 bases; bases outside gene matches: 8. Germline-derived CDR1 and CDR2 are SGHRS and YFSETQ. The CDR3 loop is CASSLVLAEAVYNEQFF. In DNA, the CDR3 is TGCGCCAGCAGCTTGGTACTAGCGGAGGCCGTCTACAATGAGCAGTTCTTC.

This sequence joins TRBV6-2 or TRBV6-3 and TRBJ2-3; the match to TRBD2 covers 13 bases. The J segment lost 6 bases and the V segment lost 2 bases, leaving 5 bases of the junction unmatched. Germline CDR1 and CDR2: MNHEY and SVGEGT. CDR3 length: 16 residues. The CDR3 loop is CASSYPELAGGDTQYF. The DNA of the CDR3 is TGTGCCAGCAGTTACCCCGAACTAGCGGGGGGGGATACGCAGTATTTT.

A single count supports this clone. The chain carries TRBV6-2 or TRBV6-3 and TRBJ1-5; 9 bases line up with TRBD1. The ends lost 5 bases at V and 7 bases at J; junction bases unmatched: 6. This CDR3 contains 14 residues. Germline CDR1 is MNHEY and CDR2 is SVGEGT. DNA of the CDR3: TGTGCCAGCAGTAAACAGGGGGCTTGGCAGCCCCAGCATTTT. Protein sequence: CASSKQGAWQPQHF.